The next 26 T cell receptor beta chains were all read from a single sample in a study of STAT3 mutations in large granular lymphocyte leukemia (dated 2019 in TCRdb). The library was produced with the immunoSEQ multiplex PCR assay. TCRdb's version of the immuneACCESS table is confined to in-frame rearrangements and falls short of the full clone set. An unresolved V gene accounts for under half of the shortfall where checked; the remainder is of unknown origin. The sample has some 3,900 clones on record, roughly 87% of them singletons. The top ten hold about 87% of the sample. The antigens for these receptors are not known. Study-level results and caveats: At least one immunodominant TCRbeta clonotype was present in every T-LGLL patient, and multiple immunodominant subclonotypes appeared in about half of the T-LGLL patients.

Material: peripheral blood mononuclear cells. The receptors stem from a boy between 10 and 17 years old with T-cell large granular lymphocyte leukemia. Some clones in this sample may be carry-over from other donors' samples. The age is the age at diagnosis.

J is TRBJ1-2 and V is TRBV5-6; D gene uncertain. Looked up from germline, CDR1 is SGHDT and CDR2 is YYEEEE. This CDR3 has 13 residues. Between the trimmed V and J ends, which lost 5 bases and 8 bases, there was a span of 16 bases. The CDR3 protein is CASSPSRAVGYTF. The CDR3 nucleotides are TGTGCCAGCAGTCCAAGTCGGGCAGTAGGCTACACCTTC.

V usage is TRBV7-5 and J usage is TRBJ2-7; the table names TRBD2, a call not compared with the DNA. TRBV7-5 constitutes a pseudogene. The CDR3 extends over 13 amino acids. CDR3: CARMVLAGREQYF. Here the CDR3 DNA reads TGTGCCAGAATGGTACTAGCGGGACGCGAGCAGTACTTC.

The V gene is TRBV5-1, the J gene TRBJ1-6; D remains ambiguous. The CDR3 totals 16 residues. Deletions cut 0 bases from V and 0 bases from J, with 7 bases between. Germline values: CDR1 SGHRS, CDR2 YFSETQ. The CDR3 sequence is CASSLEGTSYNSPLHF. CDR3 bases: TGCGCCAGCAGCTTGGAGGGCACCTCCTATAATTCACCCCTCCACTTT.

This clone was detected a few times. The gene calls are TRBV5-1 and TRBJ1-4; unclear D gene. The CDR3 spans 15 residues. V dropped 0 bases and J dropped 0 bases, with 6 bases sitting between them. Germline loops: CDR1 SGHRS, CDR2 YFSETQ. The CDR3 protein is CASSLGEATNEKLFF. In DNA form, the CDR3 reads TGCGCCAGCAGCTTGGGCGAAGCAACTAATGAAAAACTGTTTTTT.

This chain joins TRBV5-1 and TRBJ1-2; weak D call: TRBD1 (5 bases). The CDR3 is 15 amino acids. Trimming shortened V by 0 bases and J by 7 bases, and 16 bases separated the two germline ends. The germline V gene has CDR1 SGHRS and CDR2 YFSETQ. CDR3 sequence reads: CASSLDVWGSGGYTF. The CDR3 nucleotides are TGCGCCAGCAGCTTGGATGTCTGGGGCAGCGGTGGCTACACCTTC.

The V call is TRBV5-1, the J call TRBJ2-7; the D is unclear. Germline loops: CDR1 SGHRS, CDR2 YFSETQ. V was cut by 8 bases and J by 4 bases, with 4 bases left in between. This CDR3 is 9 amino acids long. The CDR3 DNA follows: TGCGCCAGACCGTACGAGCAGTACTTC. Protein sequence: CARPYEQYF.

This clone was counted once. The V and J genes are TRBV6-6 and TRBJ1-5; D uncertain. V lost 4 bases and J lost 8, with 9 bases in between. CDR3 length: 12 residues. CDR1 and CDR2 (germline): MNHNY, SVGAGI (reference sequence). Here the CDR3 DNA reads TGTGCCAGCAGTTCTGGGAGGAAGCCCCAGCATTTT. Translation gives CASSSGRKPQHF.

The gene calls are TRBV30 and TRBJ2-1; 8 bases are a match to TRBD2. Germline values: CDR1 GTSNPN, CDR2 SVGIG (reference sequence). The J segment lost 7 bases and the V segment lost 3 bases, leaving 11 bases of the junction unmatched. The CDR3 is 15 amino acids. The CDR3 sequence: CAWSETGLGVNEQFF. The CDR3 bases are TGTGCCTGGAGCGAAACGGGACTAGGAGTGAATGAGCAGTTCTTC.

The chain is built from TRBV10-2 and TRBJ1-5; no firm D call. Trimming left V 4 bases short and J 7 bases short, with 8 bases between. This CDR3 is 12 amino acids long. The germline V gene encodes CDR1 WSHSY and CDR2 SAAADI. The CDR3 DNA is TGCGCCAGCAGTGGGCGAGGGCAGCCCCAGCATTTT. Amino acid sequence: CASSGRGQPQHF.

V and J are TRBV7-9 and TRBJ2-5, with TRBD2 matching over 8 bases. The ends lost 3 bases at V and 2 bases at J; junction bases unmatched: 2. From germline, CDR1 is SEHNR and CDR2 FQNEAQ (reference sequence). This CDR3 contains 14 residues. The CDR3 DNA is TGTGCCAGCAGCTTGTCGGGGGGGCAAGAGACCCAGTACTTC. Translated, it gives CASSLSGGQETQYF.

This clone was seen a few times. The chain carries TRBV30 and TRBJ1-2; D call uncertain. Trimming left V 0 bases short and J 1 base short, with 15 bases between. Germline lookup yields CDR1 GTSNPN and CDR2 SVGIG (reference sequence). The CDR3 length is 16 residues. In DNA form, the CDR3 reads TGTGCCTGGAGTGTACGGGCGAGTCGGGTTAACTATGGCTACACCTTC. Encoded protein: CAWSVRASRVNYGYTF.

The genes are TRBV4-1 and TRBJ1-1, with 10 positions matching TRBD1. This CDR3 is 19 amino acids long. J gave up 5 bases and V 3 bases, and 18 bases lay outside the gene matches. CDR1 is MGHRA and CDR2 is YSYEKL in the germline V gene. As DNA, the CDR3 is TGCGCCAGCAGCCAGTTTCACATCCCGGGACAGGGGCCGGGAACTGAAGCTTTCTTT. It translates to CASSQFHIPGQGPGTEAFF.

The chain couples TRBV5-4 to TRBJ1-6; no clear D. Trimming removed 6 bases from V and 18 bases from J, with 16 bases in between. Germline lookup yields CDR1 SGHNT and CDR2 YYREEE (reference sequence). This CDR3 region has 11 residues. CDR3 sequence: CASTPFPTTHF. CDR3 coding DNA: TGTGCCAGCACCCCATTTCCTACCACCCACTTT.

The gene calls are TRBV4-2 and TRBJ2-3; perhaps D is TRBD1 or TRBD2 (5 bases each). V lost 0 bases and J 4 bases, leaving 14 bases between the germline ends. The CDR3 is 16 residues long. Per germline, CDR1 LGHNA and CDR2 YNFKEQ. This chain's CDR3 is CASSQEEGKGADTQYF. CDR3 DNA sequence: TGTGCCAGCAGCCAAGAAGAGGGGAAGGGCGCAGATACGCAGTATTTT.

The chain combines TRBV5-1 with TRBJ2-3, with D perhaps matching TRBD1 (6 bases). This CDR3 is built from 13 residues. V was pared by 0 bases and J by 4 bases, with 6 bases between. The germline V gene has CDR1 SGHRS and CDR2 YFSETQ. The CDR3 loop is CASSLAGADTQYF. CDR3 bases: TGCGCCAGCAGCTTGGCAGGGGCAGATACGCAGTATTTT.

The CDR3 nucleotides read TGCGCCAGCAGTGGACCAAGGGAGACCCAGTACTTC. Its protein product is CASSGPRETQYF. The rearrangement uses TRBV5-1 and TRBJ2-5; no reliable D call. The CDR3 consists of 12 residues. Germline CDR1 and CDR2: SGHRS and YFSETQ. The germline V and J ends were trimmed by 5 bases and 5 bases, with 10 bases remaining between them.

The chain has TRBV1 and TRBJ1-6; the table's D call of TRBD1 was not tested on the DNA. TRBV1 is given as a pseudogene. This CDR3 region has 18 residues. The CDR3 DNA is TGCACCAGCAGCCAAGGGGCCAGGGGTAGCTCCTATAATTCACCCCTCCACTTT. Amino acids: CTSSQGARGSSYNSPLHF.

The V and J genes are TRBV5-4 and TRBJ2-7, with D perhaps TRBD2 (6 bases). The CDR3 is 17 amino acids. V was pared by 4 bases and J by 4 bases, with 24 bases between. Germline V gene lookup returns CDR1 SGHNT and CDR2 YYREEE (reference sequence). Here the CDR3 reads CASSPPGERKFGYEQYF. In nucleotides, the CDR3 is TGTGCCAGCAGCCCACCGGGGGAGAGGAAGTTTGGGTACGAGCAGTACTTC.

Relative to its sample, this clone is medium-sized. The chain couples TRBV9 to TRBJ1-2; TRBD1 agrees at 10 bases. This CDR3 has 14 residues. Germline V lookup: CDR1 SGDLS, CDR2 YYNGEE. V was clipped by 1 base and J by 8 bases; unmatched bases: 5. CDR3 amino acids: CASSVTGTGEGYTF. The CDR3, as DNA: TGTGCCAGCAGCGTAACCGGGACAGGGGAGGGCTACACCTTC.

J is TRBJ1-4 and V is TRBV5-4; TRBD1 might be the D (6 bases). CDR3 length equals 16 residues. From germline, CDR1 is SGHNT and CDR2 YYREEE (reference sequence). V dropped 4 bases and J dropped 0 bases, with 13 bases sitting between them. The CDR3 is CASSPGQPTTNEKLFF. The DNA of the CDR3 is TGTGCCAGCAGCCCTGGACAGCCTACAACTAATGAAAAACTGTTTTTT.

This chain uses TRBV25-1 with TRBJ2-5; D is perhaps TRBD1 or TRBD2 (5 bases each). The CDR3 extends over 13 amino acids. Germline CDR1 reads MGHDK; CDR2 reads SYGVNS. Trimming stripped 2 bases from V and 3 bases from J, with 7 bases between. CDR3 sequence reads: CASSERGEETQYF. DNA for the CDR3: TGTGCCAGCAGTGAAAGAGGGGAAGAGACCCAGTACTTC.

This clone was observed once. CDR3 bases: TGCGCCAGCAGAGGTGGCCATGGCTACACCTTC. Translating it yields CASRGGHGYTF. This chain joins TRBV5-1 and TRBJ1-2, with no clear D. CDR1 SGHRS and CDR2 YFSETQ come from the germline V gene. The length of the CDR3 is 11 residues. Trimming pared 5 bases from V and 6 bases from J, leaving 8 bases between.

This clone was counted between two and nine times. The CDR3 here is CASGLKETQYF. The CDR3, as DNA: TGTGCTAGTGGTTTGAAGGAGACCCAGTACTTC. The V gene is TRBV12-5, the J gene TRBJ2-5; D gene unclear. Trimming removed 2 bases at V and 5 bases at J, with 3 bases between. Germline V CDR1 and CDR2: LGHNT, FRNRAP. The CDR3 has 11 amino acids.

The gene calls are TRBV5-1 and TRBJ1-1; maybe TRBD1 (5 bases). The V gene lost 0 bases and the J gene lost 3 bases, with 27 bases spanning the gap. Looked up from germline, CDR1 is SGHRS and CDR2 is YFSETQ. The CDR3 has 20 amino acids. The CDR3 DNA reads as TGCGCCAGCAGCTTGGCCTCATTCTACTTCGGGGCAAGTGCGGACACTGAAGCTTTCTTT. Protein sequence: CASSLASFYFGASADTEAFF.

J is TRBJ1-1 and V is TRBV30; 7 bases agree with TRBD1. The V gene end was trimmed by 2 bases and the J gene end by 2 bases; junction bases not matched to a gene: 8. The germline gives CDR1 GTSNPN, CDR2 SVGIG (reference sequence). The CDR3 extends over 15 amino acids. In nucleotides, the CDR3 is TGTGCCTGGAGTCGACCGGACAGGTCTAACACTGAAGCTTTCTTT. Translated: CAWSRPDRSNTEAFF.

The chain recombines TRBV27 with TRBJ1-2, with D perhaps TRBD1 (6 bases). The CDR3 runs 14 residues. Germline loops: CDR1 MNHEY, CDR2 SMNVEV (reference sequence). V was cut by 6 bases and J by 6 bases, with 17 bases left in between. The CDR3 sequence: CASRPLTGIHGYTF. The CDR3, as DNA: TGTGCCAGCAGACCTCTTACAGGGATCCATGGCTACACCTTC.